One and the same sample provided the 24 T cell receptor beta chains below, sequenced in a study of blood T cell repertoires in COVID-19. Clones were sequenced by immunoSEQ multiplex PCR, and TCRdb holds only the in-frame ones, with some missing. The sample has more than 200,000 clones, just under 90% seen once. The specimen was PBMCs or T cells enriched from blood (not recorded which). The receptor set was obtained from a woman aged 25 to 39 with acute COVID-19.

This chain uses TRBV28 with TRBJ2-7, with TRBD1 matching over 7 bases. Germline V gives CDR1 MDHEN, CDR2 SYDVKM. The V segment lost 5 bases and the J segment 2 bases; nucleotides outside the gene matches: 6. The CDR3 covers 14 residues. The CDR3 loop reads CASSSPGQPYEQYF. The CDR3 DNA sequence: TGTGCCAGCAGTAGCCCGGGACAGCCCTACGAGCAGTACTTC. The full variable domain, with the rest looked up from reference TRBV28 and TRBJ2-7, is DVKVTQSSRYLVKRTGEKVFLECVQDMDHENMFWYRQDPGLGLRLIYFSYDVKMKEKGDIPEGYSVSREKKERFSLILESASTNQTSMYLCASSSPGQPYEQYFGPGTRLTVT.

The V and J genes are TRBV30 and TRBJ2-6; a possible D gene is TRBD1 (5 bases). The CDR3 consists of 13 residues. V was cut by 3 bases and J by 2 bases, with 5 bases left in between. CDR1 and CDR2 (germline): GTSNPN, SVGIG (reference sequence). The CDR3 loop is CAWSRAGANVLTF. The CDR3 DNA sequence: TGTGCCTGGAGCAGGGCTGGGGCCAACGTCCTGACTTTC.

The V call is TRBV10-3, the J call TRBJ2-7; D gene unclear. There are 13 residues in the CDR3. Trimming removed 6 bases from V and 5 bases from J, with 14 bases in between. Germline values: CDR1 ENHRY, CDR2 SYGVKD. The CDR3 DNA reads as TGTGCCATCAGACCCGAAATGGGCGACGAGCAGTACTTC. Its translation is CAIRPEMGDEQYF.

The chain uses TRBV28 and TRBJ1-1; 10 bases are a match to TRBD1. The CDR3 extends over 15 amino acids. The ends lost 5 bases at V and 1 base at J; junction bases unmatched: 4. In germline, CDR1 is MDHEN, CDR2 SYDVKM. CDR3 coding DNA: TGTGCCAGCAGTCTACGACAGGGGGCGAACACTGAAGCTTTCTTT. It yields the protein CASSLRQGANTEAFF.

The chain joins TRBV10-3 to TRBJ1-4; the D gene is possibly TRBD1 (5 bases). Germline V gene lookup returns CDR1 ENHRY and CDR2 SYGVKD. Trimming shortened V by 5 bases and J by 4 bases, and 11 bases separated the two germline ends. The CDR3 runs 14 residues. CDR3 DNA sequence: TGTGCCATCAGTAAGGGGCAGAATAATGAAAAACTGTTTTTT. It translates to CAISKGQNNEKLFF.

This chain uses TRBV2 with TRBJ2-7, with no clear D. CDR3 length equals 12 residues. Trimming took off 6 bases at V and 3 bases at J, with 9 bases between the two ends. Germline V gives CDR1 SNHLY, CDR2 FYNNEI. The CDR3 is CASRTYSYEQYF. DNA of the CDR3: TGTGCCAGCAGGACGTACAGCTACGAGCAGTACTTC. Together with reference TRBV2 and TRBJ2-7, the CDR3 gives the full variable domain: EPEVTQTPSHQVTQMGQEVILRCVPISNHLYFYWYRQILGQKVEFLVSFYNNEISEKSEIFDDQFSVERPDGSNFTLKIRSTKLEDSAMYFCASRTYSYEQYFGPGTRLTVT.

V gene TRBV19 combines with J gene TRBJ1-5; the match to TRBD1 covers 9 bases. Germline loops: CDR1 LNHDA, CDR2 SQIVND (reference sequence). V lost 5 bases, J lost 6 bases, and 14 bases stayed unmatched. CDR3 length equals 17 residues. The CDR3 DNA reads as TGTGCCAGTAGTTCGAAGTGGGGACAGGGCGTGGGTCAGCCCCAGCATTTT. Translating gives CASSSKWGQGVGQPQHF.

The V gene is TRBV29-1, the J gene TRBJ1-2; 7 bases are shared with TRBD1. V gave up 6 bases and J gave up 4 bases; unmatched junction bases: 11. Germline CDR1 SQVTM, CDR2 ANQGSEA. There are 14 residues in the CDR3. The CDR3 nucleotides read TGCAGCGTAGGGGGACAGTCAGTGGGCTATGGCTACACCTTC. Translation gives CSVGGQSVGYGYTF. Drawing the rest from reference TRBV29-1 and TRBJ1-2, the complete variable domain is SAVISQKPSRDICQRGTSLTIQCQVDSQVTMMFWYRQQPGQSLTLIATANQGSEATYESGFVIDKFPISRPNLTFSTLTVSNMSPEDSSIYLCSVGGQSVGYGYTFGSGTRLTVV.

The chain couples TRBV20-1 to TRBJ2-7, with D possibly being TRBD2 (6 bases). CDR1 is DFQATT and CDR2 is SNEGSKA in the germline V gene (reference sequence). With 8 bases removed from V and 3 bases from J, the gap between germline ends came to 11 bases. The CDR3 runs to 11 residues. CDR3 sequence reads: CSCGGFYEQYF. As DNA, the CDR3 is TGCAGTTGTGGGGGGTTCTACGAGCAGTACTTC.

The chain joins TRBV2 to TRBJ1-2; 11 positions agree with TRBD1. V shed 3 bases and J 6 bases; nucleotides not matched to a gene: 9. The V gene's germline CDR1 is SNHLY and CDR2 FYNNEI. CDR3 length: 16 residues. CDR3 nucleotide sequence: TGTGCCAGCAGTGAGAGAAGGGACAGGGGGATACATGGCTACACCTTC. It encodes CASSERRDRGIHGYTF.

The J gene is TRBJ1-5, the V gene TRBV6-2 or TRBV6-3; 9 positions agree with TRBD1. The CDR3 totals 15 residues. J gave up 3 bases and V 5 bases, and 5 bases lay outside the gene matches. CDR1 and CDR2 (germline): MNHEY, SVGEGT. CDR3 residues: CASSEGQGFNQPQHF. The CDR3 DNA reads TGTGCCAGCAGTGAGGGACAGGGTTTCAATCAGCCCCAGCATTTT.

The gene calls are TRBV4-3 and TRBJ1-2; possibly TRBD1 for D (6 bases). Germline loops: CDR1 LGHNA, CDR2 YSLEER. This CDR3 is built from 16 residues. V lost 2 bases and J 2 bases, leaving 15 bases between the germline ends. The CDR3 loop reads CASSQNQQGWNYGYTF. CDR3 DNA: TGCGCCAGCAGCCAAAACCAACAGGGCTGGAACTATGGCTACACCTTC.

The chain links TRBV4-1 to TRBJ2-7; 8 nucleotides agree with TRBD1. The CDR3 spans 14 residues. J gave up 6 bases and V 6 bases, and 10 bases lay outside the gene matches. Per the germline V gene, CDR1 is MGHRA and CDR2 is YSYEKL. The CDR3 loop reads CASSSWTGKSEQYF. In DNA form, the CDR3 reads TGCGCCAGCAGTTCCTGGACAGGGAAGTCCGAGCAGTACTTC.

CDR3 protein: CSVEDRDYGYTF. CDR3 nucleotide sequence: TGCAGCGTTGAAGACAGGGACTATGGCTACACCTTC. The chain uses TRBV29-1 and TRBJ1-2, with D possibly TRBD1 on 5 matching bases. Germline V gene lookup returns CDR1 SQVTM and CDR2 ANQGSEA. The ends were cut back, 0 bases at V and 3 bases at J, with 5 bases in the middle. The CDR3 is 12 amino acids.

The CDR3 sequence: CASRGGGAADTQYF. CDR3 sequence (DNA): TGTGCCAGCCGGGGCGGGGGGGCAGCAGATACGCAGTATTTT. The chain links TRBV2 to TRBJ2-3, with 9 bases that match TRBD2. V shed 8 bases, J shed 4 bases, and the junction held 7 bases outside the gene matches. CDR3 length equals 14 residues. The V gene's germline CDR1 is SNHLY and CDR2 FYNNEI.

The V call is TRBV21-1, the J call TRBJ1-5. TRBV21-1 is annotated as a pseudogene. This CDR3 comprises 14 residues. In DNA form, the CDR3 reads TGTGCCAGCAGCGCGGGGGCGTCGAGTCAGCCCCAGCATTTT. Residues: CASSAGASSQPQHF.

V is TRBV10-1 and J is TRBJ1-1; D not resolved. Trimming stripped 0 bases from V and 10 bases from J, with 12 bases between. Germline V CDR1 and CDR2: WNHNN, SYGVQD (reference sequence). The CDR3 contains 13 residues. CDR3 in DNA: TGCGCCAGCAGTGAGTCTGGGAGCGCGGCAGCTTTCTTT. Translating gives CASSESGSAAAFF.

V usage is TRBV18 and J usage is TRBJ1-1; D call uncertain. CDR3 length equals 12 residues. Between the trimmed V and J ends, which lost 5 bases and 5 bases, there was a span of 9 bases. In germline, CDR1 is KGHSH, CDR2 LQKENI. CDR3 DNA sequence: TGTGCCAGCTCAATCGGGAGGACTGAAGCTTTCTTT. It codes for CASSIGRTEAFF.

V gene TRBV7-9 combines with J gene TRBJ2-5; TRBD1 matches 7 bases. Germline V CDR1 and CDR2: SEHNR, FQNEAQ (reference sequence). This CDR3 has 16 amino acids. V shed 1 base and J 2 bases; nucleotides not matched to a gene: 7. The CDR3, as DNA: TGTGCCAGCAGCTTAGGACAGGGCGGCGGGCAAGAGACCCAGTACTTC. Translated, it gives CASSLGQGGGQETQYF.

This rearrangement joins TRBV11-2 to TRBJ2-3, with D possibly being TRBD2 (5 bases). V was pared by 5 bases and J by 2 bases, with 14 bases between. CDR3 length: 15 amino acids. Germline V gene data show CDR1 as SGHAT and CDR2 as FQNNGV. This CDR3 reads CASSPGGGFTDTQYF. Here the CDR3 DNA reads TGTGCCAGCAGCCCCGGCGGCGGGTTCACAGATACGCAGTATTTT. The full variable domain, with the rest looked up from reference TRBV11-2 and TRBJ2-3, is EAGVAQSPRYKIIEKRQSVAFWCNPISGHATLYWYQQILGQGPKLLIQFQNNGVVDDSQLPKDRFSAERLKGVDSTLKIQPAKLEDSAVYLCASSPGGGFTDTQYFGPGTRLTVL.

The rearrangement uses TRBV23-1 and TRBJ1-5, with 10 bases matching TRBD1. TRBV23-1 falls under the ORF class, with uncertain function. The CDR3 length is 15 residues. J was trimmed by 4 bases and V by 10 bases; bases with no gene match: 10. CDR3 loop: CAMSTGGVPNQPQHF. The CDR3 DNA reads TGCGCCATGTCGACAGGGGGCGTCCCAAATCAGCCCCAGCATTTT.

This clone appeared once. The chain employs TRBV30 and TRBJ1-6, with unresolved D. This CDR3 has 13 residues. The V gene's germline CDR1 is GTSNPN and CDR2 SVGIG (reference sequence). V dropped 6 bases and J dropped 7 bases, with 13 bases sitting between them. The CDR3 is CACLALGNSPLHF. In nucleotides, the CDR3 is TGTGCCTGCCTAGCTCTGGGGAATTCACCCCTCCACTTT.

The chain uses TRBV7-2 and TRBJ2-3, with TRBD2 as a possible D gene (6 bases). CDR3 size: 14 residues. Germline CDR1 SGHTA, CDR2 FQGNSA. Deletions cut 1 base from V and 3 bases from J, with 8 bases between. The CDR3, as DNA: TGTGCCAGCAGCTTAGGCGGACTAACAGATACGCAGTATTTT. Translating gives CASSLGGLTDTQYF. The entire variable domain, with the rest obtained from reference TRBV7-2 and TRBJ2-3, is as follows: GAGVSQSPSNKVTEKGKDVELRCDPISGHTALYWYRQSLGQGLEFLIYFQGNSAPDKSGLPSDRFSAERTGGSVSTLTIQRTQQEDSAVYLCASSLGGLTDTQYFGPGTRLTVL.

This clone was observed a handful of times. The V and J genes are TRBV28 and TRBJ2-3; 13 nucleotides match TRBD2. There are 17 residues in the CDR3. J was trimmed by 4 bases and V by 5 bases; bases with no gene match: 9. Germline V gives CDR1 MDHEN, CDR2 SYDVKM. The CDR3 is CASSTPKLAGGPDTQYF. CDR3 bases: TGTGCCAGCAGTACACCAAAACTAGCGGGGGGGCCAGATACGCAGTATTTT.